This entry is about one T cell receptor beta chain. Authors' data handling: Scientists estimated how many nucleated cells there were by amplifying reference gene primers. This table comes from immunoSEQ multiplex PCR, and its TCRdb copy is limited to in-frame clones, with some not included. That table supplies the V and J calls and clone size; D and trimming were determined from the DNA. Of around 360,000 clones in the sample, more than 75% were seen once. The CDR3 sequence is 15 residues long. The V gene's germline CDR1 is LNHDA and CDR2 SQIVND (reference sequence). V gave up 4 bases and J gave up 2 bases; unmatched junction bases: 7. The entry originates in a study of blood T cell repertoires in COVID-19. Study-level background: Material from acute and convalescent COVID-19 was sourced from the United States, Italy and Spain. T cells, B-cell-depleted T cells, or PBMCs provided the cDNA or gDNA that served as material.

Seattle's cohort entered during active infection and was followed longitudinally. The V and J genes are TRBV19 and TRBJ2-7, with 8 bases fitting TRBD1. This TCR derives from a woman between 25 and 40 years old with COVID-19, enrolled during active disease. The specimen sequenced was peripheral blood. The CDR3 sequence is CASSTGQVGPYEQYF. The DNA for the CDR3 is TGTGCCAGTAGTACGGGACAGGTCGGCCCCTACGAGCAGTACTTC. Complete variable domain (other parts from reference TRBV19 and TRBJ2-7): DGGITQSPKYLFRKEGQNVTLSCEQNLNHDAMYWYRQDPGQGLRLIYYSQIVNDFQKGDIAEGYSVSREKKESFPLTVTSAQKNPTAFYLCASSTGQVGPYEQYFGPGTRLTVT.